These T cell receptor beta chains were read from a single sample in a study of T cells in tuberculosis. The repertoire was sequenced with immunoSEQ multiplex PCR; TCRdb's copy has only in-frame clones and lacks some. The table records about 88,000 clones, roughly 90% of them present only once. Sequenced sample: CD1b-GMM tetramer-negative cells sorted from PBMCs. These receptors were collected from an adult woman with latent tuberculosis. The CDR3 runs from the conserved cysteine through the conserved F or W. The D gene is left open where the match is weak. Size values are once, few and many counts, or a class for expanded clones, and some rows have none.

j_call clone_size d_call v_call cdr3_nt cdr3_aa
TRBJ1-1 . . TRBV4-3 TGCGCCAGCAGCCAAGGTGGAGGGACGAACACTGAAGCTTTCTTT CASSQGGGTNTEAFF
TRBJ2-5 . . TRBV11-2 TGTGCCAGCAGCTTAAGCCCGACAGTGCCCGCCCAGTACTTC CASSLSPTVPAQYF
TRBJ1-1 . TRBD1 TRBV6-6 TGTGCCAGCAGCACTGTAACCCAGGGGGCTGAAGCTTTCTTT CASSTVTQGAEAFF
TRBJ1-1 . . TRBV29-1 TGCAGCGTTGTAATAGGGGTTGAAGCTTTCTTT CSVVIGVEAFF
TRBJ2-2 . . TRBV14 TGTGCCAGCAGCCAAGAAACGGGACACTCCATCAGAGGGGAGCTGTTTTTT CASSQETGHSIRGELFF
TRBJ1-4 . TRBD1 TRBV6-5 TGTGCCAGACTGATCCGGGACAGGGGCTGTGGGAAACTGTTTTTT CARLIRDRGCGKLFF
TRBJ1-2 . TRBD1 TRBV6-1 TGTGCCAGCAGTGAAGAGACAGGGGTAGGCTACACCTTC CASSEETGVGYTF
TRBJ2-3 . . TRBV9 TGTGCCAGCAGCGTAGAGCAGGGCGGCACAGATACGCAGTATTTT CASSVEQGGTDTQYF
TRBJ2-1 once TRBD2 TRBV4-2 TGTGCCAGCAGCCAAGATCAAAGCGGGGGGGCCGGTGAGCAGTTCTTC CASSQDQSGGAGEQFF
TRBJ1-5 . TRBD1 TRBV30 TGTGCCTGGAGTTTGACAGGGGGCGGCCAGCCCCAGCATTTT CAWSLTGGGQPQHF
TRBJ2-3 . TRBD2 TRBV6-5 TGTGCCAGCAGGACTAGCGGGGGCGGGGATACGCAGTATTTT CASRTSGGGDTQYF
TRBJ1-2 . . TRBV29-1 TGCAGTGTAAAGGGGGTGAATGGCTACACCTTC CSVKGVNGYTF
TRBJ1-2 . TRBD1 TRBV5-1 TGCGCCAGCAGCTTGTATGGGACAGGGGACGGCTACACCTTC CASSLYGTGDGYTF
TRBJ1-2 once . TRBV9 TGTGCCAGCAGCGTAGGACAGACCTATGGCTACACCTTC CASSVGQTYGYTF
TRBJ2-2 . TRBD2 TRBV11-1 TGTGCCAGCACCGGACTAGCGGGGGCGAACACCGGGGAGCTGTTTTTT CASTGLAGANTGELFF
TRBJ2-4 . TRBD2 TRBV10-2 TGCGCCAGCAGTGAAGGGTCTAGCGGGGTGCGCAGGGGGGGGAACATTCAGTACTTC CASSEGSSGVRRGGNIQYF
TRBJ1-6 once TRBD1 TRBV4-1 TGCGCCAGCAGGCCTCGTGCCCGGGACAGGGGGCTGGATTCACCCCTCCACTTT CASRPRARDRGLDSPLHF
TRBJ2-7 . TRBD1 TRBV7-6 TGTGCCAGCAGCTTAATAGACAGGGTATCTGACGAGCAGTACTTC CASSLIDRVSDEQYF
TRBJ2-1 . . TRBV5-1 TGCGCCAGCAGCATAGAGGGGGGGGTGTCCTACAATGAGCAGTTCTTC CASSIEGGVSYNEQFF
TRBJ1-5 . . TRBV4-2 TGTGCCAGCAGCCATGCGACGGGTCCAGAGCCCCAGCATTTT CASSHATGPEPQHF
TRBJ1-3 . . TRBV2 TGTGCCAGCAGCGACCTCGCGGGGTCTGGAAACACCATATATTTT CASSDLAGSGNTIYF
TRBJ2-1 . . TRBV18 TGTGCCAGCTCACCAATGAATCTTCGGCGGTGGGAGTTCTTC CASSPMNLRRWEFF
TRBJ2-1 . . TRBV27 TGTGCCAGCAGTGCTTTGACGGGGTTAAGCTCCTACAATGAGCAGTTCTTC CASSALTGLSSYNEQFF
TRBJ2-5 once . TRBV6-1 TGTGCCACTGCCCCAACGAGGGTTGTGGAGACCCAGTACTTC CATAPTRVVETQYF
TRBJ1-2 . TRBD1 TRBV5-1 TGCGCCAGCAGCCCGGGGACAGGGAGAGGCTACACCTTC CASSPGTGRGYTF
TRBJ2-1 . . TRBV7-9 TGTGCCAGCAGCTTAGTGGGGGGGGCCGAGCAGTTCTTC CASSLVGGAEQFF
TRBJ2-3 . TRBD1 TRBV7-2 TGTGCCAGCAGCTCGACAGGGTCAGATACGCAGTATTTT CASSSTGSDTQYF
TRBJ2-3 . TRBD2 TRBV19 TGTGCCAGTAGTAATCCGGGACTAGCCAGAGATACGCAGTATTTT CASSNPGLARDTQYF
TRBJ1-1 . . TRBV6-5 TGTGCCAGCAGCAATCCTCCGATGAGTGGCACTGAAGCTTTCTTT CASSNPPMSGTEAFF
TRBJ1-2 . . TRBV19 TGTGCCAGTTCGCCCGGATCAGCGAACTATGGCTACACCTTC CASSPGSANYGYTF
TRBJ2-1 many . TRBV6-6 TGTGCCAGCACCGCCCTGAGCGAGTACAATGAGCAGTTCTTC CASTALSEYNEQFF
TRBJ2-7 . . TRBV6-1 TGTGCCAGCAGTCCTCAGGGGCCCCCCTACGAGCAGTACTTC CASSPQGPPYEQYF
TRBJ2-5 . . TRBV6-5 TGTGCCAGCAGTTACTCCACAATCCAAGAGACCCAGTACTTC CASSYSTIQETQYF
TRBJ1-2 . TRBD1 TRBV4-1 TGCGCCAGCAGCCAAGATAGGACAGGGGGCTTCTATGGCTACACCTTC CASSQDRTGGFYGYTF
TRBJ2-7 once . TRBV6-1 TGTGCCAGCAGTGAACGGGGGGCGTACTCTTACAGCTCCTACGAGCAGTACTTC CASSERGAYSYSSYEQYF
TRBJ2-1 . . TRBV28 TGTGCCAGCCGGTCATGGGATCGCTGGGGCGGGGGCACCAAGAAGGATGAGCAGTTCTTC CASRSWDRWGGGTKKDEQFF
TRBJ2-5 . TRBD2 TRBV30 TGTGCCTGGACTAGCGGGGCGCAGGGGGCCCAGTACTTC CAWTSGAQGAQYF
TRBJ2-3 once TRBD2 TRBV7-6 TGTGCCAGCAGCTTAAGCGCGGGGGGAGATACGCAGTATTTT CASSLSAGGDTQYF
TRBJ1-1 . TRBD1 TRBV6-1 TGTGCCAGCAGTGAACCGGGACAGGGGAGAAGAGGGAACACTGAAGCTTTCTTT CASSEPGQGRRGNTEAFF
TRBJ1-6 . TRBD1 TRBV10-2 TGCGCCAGCAGGGCAGGGGGCTTGGTTCTAGGGGGTTCACCCCTCCACTTT CASRAGGLVLGGSPLHF
TRBJ2-1 once TRBD2 TRBV6-1 TGTGCCAGCAGTGAACTAGCGGACTCCTACAATGAGCAGTTCTTC CASSELADSYNEQFF
TRBJ2-1 . . TRBV10-3 TGTGCCGGGGGGAGTAGTGAGCAGTTCTTC CAGGSSEQFF
TRBJ1-1 . . TRBV7-6 TGTGCCAGCAGCTTAGGGACTATGGGGAACACTGAAGCTTTCTTT CASSLGTMGNTEAFF
TRBJ2-1 once TRBD2 TRBV15 TGTGCCACCAGCAGAGATAAGGGCGGGGGGGCTCACAATGAGCAGTTCTTC CATSRDKGGGAHNEQFF
TRBJ2-7 . . TRBV7-8 TGTGCCAGCAGCCACCTTTCTCGGGGAAGGAGGTACGAGCAGTACTTC CASSHLSRGRRYEQYF
TRBJ2-3 . TRBD2 TRBV10-3 TGTGCCATCAGTGCGGGAGGGACTAGCACAGATACGCAGTATTTT CAISAGGTSTDTQYF
TRBJ2-1 . TRBD2 TRBV9 TGTGCCAGCAGCTCCCGACTAGCGGCCTACAATGAGCAGTTCTTC CASSSRLAAYNEQFF
TRBJ2-3 . TRBD2 TRBV5-6 TGTGCCAGCAGCAGCACTAGCGGGGGGGACACAGATACGCAGTATTTT CASSSTSGGDTDTQYF
TRBJ2-7 . . TRBV4-1 TGCGCCAGCAGCCAAGAGAAGGGGGGGTGGGAGCAGTACTTC CASSQEKGGWEQYF
TRBJ2-1 once TRBD2 TRBV6-5 TGTGCCAGCAGTTACGGGAGCGGGAGCTCCTACAATGAGCAGTTCTTC CASSYGSGSSYNEQFF
TRBJ1-4 . TRBD1 TRBV7-9 TGTGCCAGCAGCTTTGGACAGGGGGAAGCAACTAATGAAAAACTGTTTTTT CASSFGQGEATNEKLFF